This T cell receptor (beta chain) is from a study of CD8+CD57+ T cells in acquired aplastic anemia. Study as a whole: Sorted CD4+ and CD8+ cells yielded roughly 3.1 ug of DNA on average.

Study results and limitations: A significant difference in CD8+ Simpson's diversity between patients and controls was not found. The number of CD8+ CDR3 sequences shared by patients and controls was twenty-nine.

Regarding this clonotype: The antigen is undetermined.

Looked up from germline, CDR1 is SEHNR and CDR2 is FQNEAQ (reference sequence). V lost 2 bases and J 5 bases, leaving 9 bases between the germline ends. This CDR3 has 13 residues. Individuals selected for sequencing had exhibited CD8+CD57+ cell expansion on flow cytometry. When blood sampling took place, the patients had received no therapy. The TCR beta profiling, which covered VDJ combination and CDR3 sequence, was carried out using genomic DNA as the template. In TCRdb, the reads were re-called with MiXCR into one record per CDR3 protein. Here the sample spans about 120,000 distinct CDR3 sequences, 45% to 60% being singletons.

The TCR sequence derives from a human donor with aplastic anemia. Input material: sorted CD4+, CD8+, or CD8+CD57+ T cells (not recorded which) from PBMCs. The chain is built from TRBV7-9 and TRBJ2-5; D remains unclear. The CDR3 DNA is TGTGCCAGCAGCTTATCTCTCCGGGAGACCCAGTACTTC. The encoded protein is CASSLSLRETQYF. Full variable domain (remainder filled in from reference TRBV7-9 and TRBJ2-5): DTGVSQNPRHKITKRGQNVTFRCDPISEHNRLYWYRQTLGQGPEFLTYFQNEAQLEKSRLLSDRFSAERPKGSFSTLEIQRTEQGDSAMYLCASSLSLRETQYFGPGTRLLVL.